Reported below is one TCR beta chain. Its cognate antigen is unknown. The data were taken from a study of T cell clones after liver transplantation. Study background: TCRbeta sequencing after a pre-transplant mixed lymphocyte reaction identified graft-donor-reactive clones, later tracked in post-transplant blood. Until 12-24 months post-transplant, subjects got standard immunosuppression and no induction. Notes on the study in general: In a couple of subjects, few donor cells limited the measurable donor-reactive repertoire. Graft donor-reactive T cells possibly entered the graft instead of undergoing deletion.

Libraries were prepared by immunoSEQ multiplex PCR; TCRdb keeps only in-frame clonotypes and omits some of them. Of 65,000 to 80,000 clones listed, around 78% are singletons. The CDR3 totals 14 residues. V was clipped by 0 bases and J by 7 bases, with 13 bases between them. Germline V gene sequence: CDR1 SGHTA, CDR2 FQGNSA. V usage is TRBV7-2 and J usage is TRBJ2-7; D remains ambiguous. The sequence was collected from a human patient who received a liver transplant. Some T cells may be the graft donor's. Sample: CD4+ T cells from blood, taken at the 22-month timepoint. The CDR3 DNA follows: TGTGCCAGCAGCTTAGCGCCAGATAGTTCTGAGCAGTACTTC. It translates to CASSLAPDSSEQYF.